This record covers a single T cell receptor beta chain. What it binds is not known. The data derive from a study of PD-1 blockade in classical Hodgkin lymphoma. Study results and limitations: There remain no defined causes for the repertoire differences, which possibly reflect disease activity or prior therapy.

There are 18 residues in the CDR3. Germline assignment: CDR1 MGHRA and CDR2 YSYEKL. V lost 0 bases, J lost 1 base, and 18 bases lay in between. The patients all showed relapse after autologous stem cell transplantation, while their brentuximab vedotin exposure varied. Repertoires were generated with immunoSEQ multiplex PCR, while TCRdb's copy carries only in-frame clones and drops some. In the table there are 30,000 or so clones, 65% to 90% of which are singletons. This TCR derives from a human donor with classical Hodgkin lymphoma. This chain connects TRBV4-1 to TRBJ2-5; D may be TRBD2 (5 bases). This sample comprised peripheral blood mononuclear cells (PBMCs), obtained at baseline. The CDR3 DNA reads as TGCGCCAGCAGCCAAGAATGGGCGGGCAGGATTCCCCAAGAGACCCAGTACTTC. Translation gives CASSQEWAGRIPQETQYF.